The 23 T cell receptor beta chains presented below share a single source sample, sequenced in a study of blood T cell repertoires in COVID-19. Only in-frame clones appear in the TCRdb table, and some are missing; sequencing was by immunoSEQ multiplex PCR. The data contain about 54,000 clones, around nine tenths of them seen just once; the ten biggest clones take up around 3.2%. The sequenced sample consisted of peripheral blood. The source is a human donor in a cohort sampled during active COVID-19.

The chain combines TRBV6-4 with TRBJ1-6; D might be TRBD1 (6 bases). V lost 2 bases and J lost 7, with 9 bases in between. Per the germline V gene, CDR1 is MRHNA and CDR2 is SNTAGT. CDR3 length: 14 amino acids. The CDR3 bases are TGTGCCAGCAGTGACAAGGGGGAGAATTCACCCCTCCACTTT. Its translation is CASSDKGENSPLHF.

The chain couples TRBV11-2 to TRBJ2-5; 9 nucleotides agree with TRBD2. Germline CDR1 SGHAT, CDR2 FQNNGV. The CDR3 has 22 residues. With V trimmed by 6 bases and J by 4 bases, 30 bases remained unmatched. The CDR3 coding sequence is TGTGCCAGCAGTTATACCCTCACGATCGGCGGGAGGGCCATACTATCCCGAGAGACCCAGTACTTC. Amino acid sequence: CASSYTLTIGGRAILSRETQYF.

The chain joins TRBV11-1 to TRBJ2-2; 10 bases line up with TRBD1. The germline V gene encodes CDR1 SGHAT and CDR2 FQDESV (reference sequence). There are 14 residues in the CDR3. The V and J ends lost 6 bases and 6 bases, in that order; junction bases with no gene match: 4. The CDR3 sequence: CASRNGQGAGELFF. The CDR3 DNA sequence: TGTGCCAGCAGGAACGGACAGGGGGCCGGGGAGCTGTTTTTT.

The chain couples TRBV4-2 to TRBJ2-7, with 9 bases that match TRBD2. The junction had 3 bases not matched to a gene; V was cut back by 0 bases and J by 3 bases. The CDR3 contains 15 residues. From germline, CDR1 is LGHNA and CDR2 YNFKEQ. The CDR3 reads CASSQETSGIYEQYF. For the CDR3, the DNA is TGTGCCAGCAGCCAAGAGACTAGCGGCATCTACGAGCAGTACTTC.

The chain recombines TRBV27 with TRBJ1-4; TRBD1 matches at 10 bases. J was trimmed by 6 bases and V by 5 bases; bases with no gene match: 6. CDR1 MNHEY and CDR2 SMNVEV come from the germline V gene (reference sequence). The CDR3 is 15 residues long. CDR3 nucleotides: TGTGCCAGCAGTCTAACCGGGACAGGGGATGAAAAACTGTTTTTT. Its translation is CASSLTGTGDEKLFF.

This chain uses TRBV6-4 with TRBJ1-1; tentative D call: TRBD1 (5 bases). Germline CDR1 reads MRHNA; CDR2 reads SNTAGT. V lost 6 bases, J lost 4 bases, and 15 bases lay in between. The CDR3 spans 14 residues. The CDR3 loop is CASSLSGETTEAFF. The CDR3 bases are TGTGCCAGCAGCCTGTCGGGGGAAACCACTGAAGCTTTCTTT.

The table lists this clone with a count of one. V gene TRBV3-1 (or the pseudogene TRBV3-2) combines with J gene TRBJ2-1, with a weak D call TRBD2 (5 bases). Germline V lookup: CDR1 LGHDT, CDR2 YNNKEL (reference sequence). This CDR3 comprises 12 residues. V lost 4 bases, J lost 5 bases, and 6 bases lay in between. The CDR3 coding sequence is TGTGCCAGCAGCCGGACTCACAATGAGCAGTTCTTC. It codes for CASSRTHNEQFF.

The CDR3 DNA follows: TGTGCCAGCAGCTTAGGAAGGGGGACAGGATTTATTGGTGGCTACACCTTC. It encodes CASSLGRGTGFIGGYTF. This chain uses TRBV7-8 with TRBJ1-2, with TRBD1 identical over 8 bases. Germline CDR1 reads SGHVS; CDR2 reads FQNEAQ. V lost 1 base, J lost 7 bases, and 14 bases stayed unmatched. The CDR3 covers 17 residues.

CDR3 region: CASSLVQGATNEKLFF. The CDR3 DNA follows: TGTGCCAGCAGCTTGGTACAGGGCGCAACTAATGAAAAACTGTTTTTT. The chain employs TRBV5-8 and TRBJ1-4, with a possible D match to TRBD1 (6 bases). This CDR3 comprises 16 residues. The V gene lost 0 bases and the J gene lost 0 bases, with 9 bases spanning the gap. Per the germline V gene, CDR1 is SGHTS and CDR2 is YDEGEE.

The V call is TRBV3-1 (or the pseudogene TRBV3-2), the J call TRBJ2-1; 11 nucleotides align to TRBD2. The junction had 4 bases not matched to a gene; V was cut back by 0 bases and J by 0 bases. This CDR3 has 18 residues. CDR1 is LGHDT, CDR2 YNNKEL, per germline (reference sequence). CDR3 DNA: TGTGCCAGCAGCCAAGAGAGTAGCGGGAGGGCCTCCTACAATGAGCAGTTCTTC. The encoded protein is CASSQESSGRASYNEQFF.

J is TRBJ2-3 and V is TRBV5-1; the D gene is possibly TRBD2 (6 bases). Germline-derived CDR1 and CDR2 are SGHRS and YFSETQ. This CDR3 comprises 17 residues. Trimming stripped 0 bases from V and 7 bases from J, with 21 bases between. The CDR3 spells CASSLEGSGVRGNTQYF. The DNA of the CDR3 is TGCGCCAGCAGCTTGGAAGGTAGCGGCGTTAGGGGAAATACGCAGTATTTT.

This sequence joins TRBV11-2 and TRBJ2-7; D may be TRBD1 (6 bases). Trimming cost V 5 bases and J 3 bases, with 11 bases left between them. The CDR3 loop spans 13 amino acids. Germline CDR1 is SGHAT and CDR2 is FQNNGV. In nucleotides, the CDR3 is TGTGCCAGCAGCCTCGACAGGAACTACGAGCAGTACTTC. As protein: CASSLDRNYEQYF.

The rearrangement links TRBV5-6 to TRBJ1-6, with a tentative D call TRBD1 (6 bases). Germline CDR1 reads SGHDT; CDR2 reads YYEEEE. Trimming took off 0 bases at V and 7 bases at J, with 14 bases between the two ends. This CDR3 is 16 amino acids long. The CDR3 loop reads CASSLGAGAGNSPLHF. CDR3 in DNA: TGTGCCAGCAGCTTGGGGGCAGGGGCCGGGAATTCACCCCTCCACTTT.

The chain is built from TRBV19 and TRBJ1-6; the match to TRBD1 covers 8 bases. The germline CDR1 and CDR2 sequences are LNHDA and SQIVND (reference sequence). This CDR3 region has 18 residues. V lost 3 bases to trimming and J lost 0 bases; unmatched junction nucleotides: 7. The CDR3 DNA reads as TGTGCCAGTAGTATCGGACAGGGAGTTCCCTCCTATAATTCACCCCTCCACTTT. Translation: CASSIGQGVPSYNSPLHF.

The CDR3 region is CASTPGSGNTIYF. The DNA for the CDR3 is TGTGCCAGCACGCCGGGGTCTGGAAACACCATATATTTT. The V and J genes are TRBV19 and TRBJ1-3; D gene unclear. The CDR3 is 13 residues long. Trimming removed 9 bases at V and 1 base at J, with 10 bases between. Germline CDR1 and CDR2: LNHDA and SQIVND (reference sequence).

V is TRBV15 and J is TRBJ2-7, with 9 bases fitting TRBD1. The CDR3 runs 13 residues. Trimming at V came to 1 base and at J to 6 bases, leaving 1 base not matched to a gene. CDR1 is LNHNV, CDR2 YYDKDF, per germline (reference sequence). The CDR3 bases are TGTGCCACCAGCAGAGGACAGGGGGGCGAGCAGTACTTC. Protein: CATSRGQGGEQYF. Combining the CDR3 with reference TRBV15 and TRBJ2-7 gives the whole variable domain DAMVIQNPRYQVTQFGKPVTLSCSQTLNHNVMYWYQQKSSQAPKLLFHYYDKDFNNEADTPDNFQSRRPNTSFCFLDIRSPGLGDTAMYLCATSRGQGGEQYFGPGTRLTVT.

The chain combines TRBV6-5 with TRBJ2-7; 8 positions agree with TRBD1. CDR3 size: 13 residues. Germline CDR1 reads MNHEY; CDR2 reads SVGAGI. Trimming took 6 bases from V and 5 from J; bases not matched to a gene: 6. The CDR3 nucleotides are TGTGCCAGCAGAAGGACAGGGCCCCACGAGCAGTACTTC. Translating it yields CASRRTGPHEQYF.

The chain employs TRBV20-1 and TRBJ1-2; 8 bases are shared with TRBD1. The J segment lost 7 bases and the V segment lost 3 bases, leaving 13 bases of the junction unmatched. The CDR3 contains 15 residues. Germline assignment: CDR1 DFQATT and CDR2 SNEGSKA (reference sequence). CDR3 sequence (DNA): TGCAGTGCTAGTCTCAGCGGACAGGGTTCAGGTGGCTACACCTTC. Protein product: CSASLSGQGSGGYTF.

The chain couples TRBV4-2 to TRBJ1-2; D is perhaps TRBD1 (6 bases). V was clipped by 4 bases and J by 7 bases, with 10 bases between them. Germline V gene sequence: CDR1 LGHNA, CDR2 YNFKEQ. The CDR3 length is 12 residues. The CDR3 DNA sequence: TGTGCCAGCAGCCCAACAGGGTTTGGCTACACCTTC. It codes for CASSPTGFGYTF.

This chain connects TRBV3-1 (or the pseudogene TRBV3-2) to TRBJ2-6; 7 bases align to TRBD1. V shed 1 base, J shed 0 bases, and the junction held 6 bases outside the gene matches. Germline V gene sequence: CDR1 LGHDT, CDR2 YNNKEL (reference sequence). The CDR3 contains 18 residues. The CDR3 bases are TGTGCCAGCAGCCAAGTCGGGACAGAAAACTCTGGGGCCAACGTCCTGACTTTC. Its translation is CASSQVGTENSGANVLTF.

CDR3 sequence (DNA): TGTGCCAGCAGCTTAAGAGCGGGGGGCCTAACAGATACGCAGTATTTT. This sequence encodes CASSLRAGGLTDTQYF. This chain uses TRBV7-6 with TRBJ2-3, with 9 nucleotides matching TRBD2. This CDR3 is 16 amino acids long. J gave up 3 bases and V 2 bases, and 6 bases lay outside the gene matches. Looked up from germline, CDR1 is SGHVS and CDR2 is FNYEAQ.

CDR3 DNA sequence: TGTGCCAGCACGCGGGGTTTGGTAGAGACCCAGTACTTC. Translated: CASTRGLVETQYF. The rearrangement uses TRBV7-2 and TRBJ2-5; D is perhaps TRBD2 (6 bases). Germline CDR1 SGHTA, CDR2 FQGNSA. The CDR3 loop spans 13 amino acids. V was pared by 7 bases and J by 4 bases, with 13 bases between.

V usage is TRBV25-1 and J usage is TRBJ2-1; 7 positions match TRBD1. The germline gives CDR1 MGHDK, CDR2 SYGVNS. J was trimmed by 5 bases and V by 6 bases; bases with no gene match: 10. This CDR3 contains 15 residues. CDR3 sequence: CASREPRGQHNEQFF. The CDR3 coding sequence is TGTGCCAGCAGAGAACCCAGGGGACAGCACAATGAGCAGTTCTTC.